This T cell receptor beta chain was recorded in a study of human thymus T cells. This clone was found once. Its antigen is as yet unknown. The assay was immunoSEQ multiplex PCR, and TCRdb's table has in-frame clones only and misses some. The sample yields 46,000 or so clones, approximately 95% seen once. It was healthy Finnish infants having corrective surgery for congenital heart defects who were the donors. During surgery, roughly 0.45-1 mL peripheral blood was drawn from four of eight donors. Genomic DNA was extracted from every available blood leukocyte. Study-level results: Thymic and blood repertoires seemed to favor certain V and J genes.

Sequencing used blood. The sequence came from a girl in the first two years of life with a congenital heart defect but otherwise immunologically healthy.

The CDR3 nucleotides are TGTGCCAGCAGGTTAACAGGGGGCTCTGTCTATGGCTACACCTTC. Its translation: CASRLTGGSVYGYTF. This chain joins TRBV7-2 and TRBJ1-2; 9 bases match TRBD1. Germline lookup yields CDR1 SGHTA and CDR2 FQGNSA. The V gene end was trimmed by 6 bases and the J gene end by 4 bases; junction bases not matched to a gene: 9. The CDR3 totals 15 residues.